This passage covers 24 T cell receptor beta chains from one sample sequenced in a study of T cell repertoires in cytomegalovirus infection. Antigens of these TCRs are unknown. Each CDR3 protein gets one entry after TCRdb re-called the reads with MiXCR. This sample has about 890,000 distinct CDR3 sequences, with around 29% found just once. The source material was cultured CD8+ T cells from PBMCs, sampled from culture after CMV antigen stimulation. All receptors derive from a human donor in good health (CMV status not recorded). Some clones in this sample may be carry-over from other donors' samples.

This clonotype appeared once. This chain connects TRBV6-2 or TRBV6-3 to TRBJ2-3; D remains ambiguous. Trimming took 5 bases from V and 3 from J, leaving 12 bases between them. The CDR3 is 14 amino acids. Per germline, CDR1 MNHEY and CDR2 SVGEGT. The CDR3 region has the DNA TGTGCCAGCAGTCGTACTCTGGGGACAGATACGCAGTATTTT. Its translation is CASSRTLGTDTQYF.

This chain uses TRBV6-5 with TRBJ1-6; tentative D call: TRBD1 (5 bases). The CDR3 covers 16 residues. Germline V gene data show CDR1 as MNHEY and CDR2 as SVGAGI. With 4 bases removed from V and 2 bases from J, the gap between germline ends came to 12 bases. Here the CDR3 reads CASSSLDTTYNSPLHF. The CDR3 region has the DNA TGTGCCAGCAGTTCCTTGGACACAACCTATAATTCACCCCTCCACTTT.

The table lists this clonotype with many counts. The chain combines TRBV7-2 with TRBJ1-1; 9 nucleotides line up with TRBD1. The CDR3 contains 15 residues. V was pared by 0 bases and J by 5 bases, with 4 bases of the junction left unmatched. Looked up from germline, CDR1 is SGHTA and CDR2 is FQGNSA. The CDR3 sequence: CASSLAGTGQTEAFF. In DNA form, the CDR3 reads TGTGCCAGCAGCTTAGCAGGGACAGGGCAAACTGAAGCTTTCTTT. The full variable domain, rest sourced from reference TRBV7-2 and TRBJ1-1, is GAGVSQSPSNKVTEKGKDVELRCDPISGHTALYWYRQSLGQGLEFLIYFQGNSAPDKSGLPSDRFSAERTGGSVSTLTIQRTQQEDSAVYLCASSLAGTGQTEAFFGQGTRLTVV.

V usage is TRBV20-1 and J usage is TRBJ2-3, with 7 bases aligning to TRBD1. Germline V gives CDR1 DFQATT, CDR2 SNEGSKA (reference sequence). The CDR3 is 16 residues long. Losses at the gene ends were 1 base for V and 1 base for J; bases not matched to a gene: 8. This CDR3 reads CSARVPPRGRTDTQYF. The CDR3 DNA sequence: TGCAGTGCTAGAGTCCCTCCGAGGGGGCGCACAGATACGCAGTATTTT.

V is TRBV10-3 and J is TRBJ2-2, with D uncertain. Germline V CDR1 and CDR2: ENHRY, SYGVKD. The CDR3 consists of 13 residues. Trimming took 3 bases from V and 5 from J, leaving 7 bases between them. CDR3 bases: TGTGCCATCAGTGATTCGGAAACCGGGGAGCTGTTTTTT. Protein: CAISDSETGELFF.

This chain connects TRBV7-9 to TRBJ1-1, with TRBD1 matching 7 bases. The CDR3 length is 16 residues. V was pared by 5 bases and J by 3 bases, with 12 bases of the junction left unmatched. From germline, CDR1 is SEHNR and CDR2 FQNEAQ (reference sequence). The DNA of the CDR3 is TGTGCCAGCAGCCCCCCGACAGGGAGCGCACACACTGAAGCTTTCTTT. Amino acids: CASSPPTGSAHTEAFF.

The chain combines TRBV2 with TRBJ2-5; TRBD2 aligns across 8 bases. V shed 4 bases, J shed 3 bases, and the junction held 10 bases outside the gene matches. This CDR3 region has 16 residues. Per germline, CDR1 SNHLY and CDR2 FYNNEI. CDR3 sequence: CASSARRAGAEETQYF. The CDR3 nucleotides are TGTGCCAGCAGTGCCCGAAGAGCGGGGGCCGAAGAGACCCAGTACTTC.

J is TRBJ1-5 and V is TRBV2; D might be TRBD1 (5 bases). The CDR3 has 15 amino acids. V was shortened by 4 bases and J by 1 base, with 11 bases between the two germline ends. CDR1 SNHLY and CDR2 FYNNEI come from the germline V gene. The CDR3 sequence: CASSGLEGSNQPQHF. In DNA form, the CDR3 reads TGTGCCAGCAGTGGGTTGGAGGGGAGCAATCAGCCCCAGCATTTT. Complete variable domain (other parts from reference TRBV2 and TRBJ1-5): EPEVTQTPSHQVTQMGQEVILRCVPISNHLYFYWYRQILGQKVEFLVSFYNNEISEKSEIFDDQFSVERPDGSNFTLKIRSTKLEDSAMYFCASSGLEGSNQPQHFGDGTRLSIL.

Many counts were recorded for this clonotype. The rearrangement joins TRBV24-1 to TRBJ2-5, with D unresolved. From germline, CDR1 is KGHDR and CDR2 SFDVKD. The CDR3 is 13 residues long. The V gene lost 9 bases and the J gene lost 1 base, with 11 bases spanning the gap. For the CDR3, the DNA is TGTGCCACCGCCTCCAGTCCCCAAGAGACCCAGTACTTC. Translation gives CATASSPQETQYF.

The V gene is TRBV19, the J gene TRBJ1-6, with D possibly being TRBD1 (6 bases). Germline V gives CDR1 LNHDA, CDR2 SQIVND (reference sequence). This CDR3 spans 15 amino acids. The ends were cut back, 3 bases at V and 5 bases at J, with 11 bases in the middle. The CDR3 region is CASSIWDTDNSPLHF. CDR3 in DNA: TGTGCCAGTAGTATCTGGGACACTGATAATTCACCCCTCCACTTT. The variable domain in full, completed from reference TRBV19 and TRBJ1-6, reads DGGITQSPKYLFRKEGQNVTLSCEQNLNHDAMYWYRQDPGQGLRLIYYSQIVNDFQKGDIAEGYSVSREKKESFPLTVTSAQKNPTAFYLCASSIWDTDNSPLHFGNGTRLTVT.

J is TRBJ1-1 and V is TRBV19, with TRBD1 as a possible D gene (5 bases). Germline CDR1 reads LNHDA; CDR2 reads SQIVND (reference sequence). V lost 4 bases to trimming and J lost 2 bases, with 11 bases between them. The CDR3 extends over 14 amino acids. CDR3 sequence reads: CASSRTTANTEAFF. The CDR3 nucleotides are TGTGCCAGTAGTAGGACGACAGCAAACACTGAAGCTTTCTTT.

This clonotype was seen only a few times. The chain is built from TRBV6-2 or TRBV6-3 and TRBJ2-2; 7 bases line up with TRBD2. Germline CDR1 and CDR2: MNHEY and SVGEGT. The CDR3 has 15 amino acids. V shed 5 bases and J 3 bases; nucleotides not matched to a gene: 6. CDR3: CASSGLVQDTGELFF. The CDR3 region has the DNA TGTGCCAGCAGTGGACTAGTTCAGGACACCGGGGAGCTGTTTTTT.

This clonotype was seen a few times. The V and J genes are TRBV12-5 and TRBJ2-7; D might be TRBD1 (6 bases). The length of the CDR3 is 16 residues. V lost 0 bases to trimming and J lost 5 bases, with 17 bases between them. From germline, CDR1 is LGHNT and CDR2 FRNRAP. The CDR3 loop is CASGLVREPKGDEQYF. CDR3 nucleotide sequence: TGTGCTAGTGGTTTGGTACGAGAACCAAAGGGGGACGAGCAGTACTTC.

This clonotype turned up a few times. V and J are TRBV4-1 and TRBJ2-5, with 7 positions matching TRBD1. From germline, CDR1 is MGHRA and CDR2 YSYEKL. V gave up 0 bases and J gave up 3 bases; unmatched junction bases: 13. This CDR3 has 18 residues. CDR3 loop: CASSQDHNRGLWEETQYF. The CDR3 coding sequence is TGCGCCAGCAGCCAAGATCACAACAGGGGTTTATGGGAAGAGACCCAGTACTTC.

The chain uses TRBV7-6 and TRBJ2-1; 7 bases fit TRBD2. Germline CDR1 SGHVS, CDR2 FNYEAQ. The V and J ends lost 0 bases and 9 bases, in that order; junction bases with no gene match: 5. The CDR3 length is 14 residues. CDR3 amino acids: CASSLAGGFGEQFF. The CDR3 DNA follows: TGTGCCAGCAGCTTAGCGGGGGGGTTCGGTGAGCAGTTCTTC.

This clonotype occurred many times. V and J are TRBV6-5 and TRBJ2-1; 7 bases are shared with TRBD1. The CDR3 is made up of 15 amino acids. With V trimmed by 2 bases and J by 8 bases, 9 bases remained unmatched. Germline lookup yields CDR1 MNHEY and CDR2 SVGAGI. The CDR3 spells CASSYLDRVHDEQFF. Here the CDR3 DNA reads TGTGCCAGCAGTTACCTAGACAGGGTTCACGATGAGCAGTTCTTC.

This clonotype was counted only a few times. The chain combines TRBV5-6 with TRBJ2-4; 16 bases align to TRBD2. This CDR3 contains 14 residues. With 4 bases clipped from V and 15 bases from J, the junction kept 7 bases outside the gene matches. Germline loops: CDR1 SGHDT, CDR2 YYEEEE. The CDR3 sequence: CASSPGTSGGDGYF. The CDR3 DNA follows: TGTGCCAGCAGCCCCGGGACTAGCGGGGGGGATGGGTACTTC.

The V gene is TRBV7-9, the J gene TRBJ1-4; 10 bases align to TRBD1. V lost 4 bases, J lost 6 bases, and 5 bases stayed unmatched. The CDR3 extends over 15 amino acids. Germline V lookup: CDR1 SEHNR, CDR2 FQNEAQ (reference sequence). CDR3 in amino acids: CASSSRGTGDEKLFF. The CDR3 DNA reads as TGTGCCAGCAGCTCAAGAGGGACAGGGGATGAAAAACTGTTTTTT.

This rearrangement joins TRBV6-1 to TRBJ1-5; D gene unclear. V was trimmed by 6 bases and J by 9 bases, leaving 15 bases between them. From germline, CDR1 is MNHNS and CDR2 SASEGT. The CDR3 length is 13 residues. The CDR3 DNA reads TGTGCCAGCAGCGGGAAGGGTTATCGGCCCCAGCATTTT. Its protein is CASSGKGYRPQHF.

Of note for this clonotype: Relative to the germline gene, one junction end is altered; a read error may explain this. The V gene is TRBV7-3, the J gene TRBJ2-1, with 9 bases matching TRBD2. The CDR3 has 16 amino acids. Germline CDR1 is SGHTA and CDR2 is FQGTGA. The CDR3 spells CAGSPPGTSPHNEQFF. The CDR3 bases are TGTGCCGGCAGCCCCCCCGGGACTAGCCCTCACAATGAGCAGTTCTTC.

This chain connects TRBV7-9 to TRBJ2-1; D gene uncertain. Germline CDR1 reads SEHNR; CDR2 reads FQNEAQ (reference sequence). The CDR3 consists of 15 residues. V was shortened by 1 base and J by 3 bases, with 10 bases between the two germline ends. The CDR3 DNA is TGTGCCAGCAGCTTAGGTCAAGTGGGCTACAATGAGCAGTTCTTC. Its protein product is CASSLGQVGYNEQFF.

The CDR3 region has the DNA TGTGCCATCAGTGTAACGGCAGACCAACCAGGGGGCTACGAGCAGTACTTC. This translates into CAISVTADQPGGYEQYF. The V gene is TRBV10-3, the J gene TRBJ2-7; 7 bases are a match to TRBD1. There are 17 residues in the CDR3. Germline values: CDR1 ENHRY, CDR2 SYGVKD. V lost 4 bases to trimming and J lost 3 bases; unmatched junction nucleotides: 15.

The rearrangement joins TRBV7-2 to TRBJ2-1; TRBD2 matches 7 bases. The V gene end was trimmed by 10 bases and the J gene end by 7 bases; junction bases not matched to a gene: 7. Germline CDR1 reads SGHTA; CDR2 reads FQGNSA. The CDR3 totals 12 residues. The DNA for the CDR3 is TGTGCCAACACTTGGGGGGGGAATGAGCAGTTCTTC. Its translation is CANTWGGNEQFF.

This chain joins TRBV6-2 or TRBV6-3 and TRBJ1-5; 9 bases are a match to TRBD1. The J segment lost 0 bases and the V segment lost 6 bases, leaving 6 bases of the junction unmatched. This CDR3 has 16 residues. CDR1 is MNHEY, CDR2 SVGEGT, per germline. CDR3 in DNA: TGTGCCAGCAGCCCCGGGACAGGGCGTAGCAATCAGCCCCAGCATTTT. Translation: CASSPGTGRSNQPQHF.